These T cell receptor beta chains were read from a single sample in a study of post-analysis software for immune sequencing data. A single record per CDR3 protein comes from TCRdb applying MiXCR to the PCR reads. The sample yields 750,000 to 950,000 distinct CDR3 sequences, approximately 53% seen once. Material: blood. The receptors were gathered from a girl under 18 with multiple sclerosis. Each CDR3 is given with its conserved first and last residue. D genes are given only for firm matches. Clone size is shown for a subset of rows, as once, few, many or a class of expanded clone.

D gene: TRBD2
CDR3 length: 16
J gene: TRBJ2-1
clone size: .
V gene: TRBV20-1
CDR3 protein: CSARGVERGGLDEQFF
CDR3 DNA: TGCAGTGCTAGAGGCGTCGAGCGGGGGGGCCTCGATGAGCAGTTCTTC

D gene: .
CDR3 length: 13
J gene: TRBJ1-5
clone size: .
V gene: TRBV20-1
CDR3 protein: CSAKESYNQPQHF
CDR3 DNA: TGCAGTGCTAAAGAGAGCTACAATCAGCCCCAGCATTTT

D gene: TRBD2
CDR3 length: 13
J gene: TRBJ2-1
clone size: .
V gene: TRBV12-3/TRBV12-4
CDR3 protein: CASSDRASGSQFF
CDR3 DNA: TGTGCCAGCAGTGATAGGGCTAGCGGGAGTCAGTTCTTC

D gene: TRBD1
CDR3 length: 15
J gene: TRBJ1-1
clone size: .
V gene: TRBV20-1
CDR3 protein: CSAGGTGTGGFIAFF
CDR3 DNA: TGCAGTGCTGGGGGTACCGGGACAGGGGGCTTTATCGCTTTCTTT

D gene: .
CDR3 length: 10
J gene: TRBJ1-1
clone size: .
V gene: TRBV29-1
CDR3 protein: CSVDFAEAFF
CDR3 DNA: TGCAGCGTTGATTTCGCTGAAGCTTTCTTT

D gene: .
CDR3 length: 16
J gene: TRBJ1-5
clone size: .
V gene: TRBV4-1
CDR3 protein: CASSQDRRGQEQPQHF
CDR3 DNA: TGCGCCAGCAGCCAAGATCGACGGGGGCAGGAACAGCCCCAGCATTTT

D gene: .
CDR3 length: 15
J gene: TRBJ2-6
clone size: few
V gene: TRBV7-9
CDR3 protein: CASSHDNLRANVLTF
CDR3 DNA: TGTGCCAGCAGCCATGACAATTTGAGAGCCAACGTCCTGACTTTC

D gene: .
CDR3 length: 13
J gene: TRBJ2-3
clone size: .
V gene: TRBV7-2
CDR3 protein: CASERVGADTQYF
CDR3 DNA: TGTGCAAGCGAGCGGGTTGGGGCAGATACGCAGTATTTT

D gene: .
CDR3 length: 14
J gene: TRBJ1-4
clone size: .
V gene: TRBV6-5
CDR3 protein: CATKFRATNEKLFF
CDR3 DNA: TGTGCCACCAAATTCCGGGCTACTAATGAAAAACTGTTTTTT

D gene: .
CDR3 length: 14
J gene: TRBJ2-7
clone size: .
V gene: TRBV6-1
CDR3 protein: CASSEKASFYEQYF
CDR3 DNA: TGTGCCAGCAGTGAAAAGGCGAGCTTCTACGAGCAGTACTTC

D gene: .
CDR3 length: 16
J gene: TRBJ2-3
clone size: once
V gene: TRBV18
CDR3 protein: CASSPYSASGTDTQYF
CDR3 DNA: TGTGCCAGCTCACCCTACAGTGCCTCTGGCACAGATACGCAGTATTTT

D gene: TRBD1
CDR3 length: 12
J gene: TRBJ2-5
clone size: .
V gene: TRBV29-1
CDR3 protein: CSAGQAGETQYF
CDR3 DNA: TGCAGCGCTGGACAGGCGGGAGAGACCCAGTACTTC

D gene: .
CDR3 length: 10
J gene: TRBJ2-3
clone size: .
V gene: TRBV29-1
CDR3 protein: CSEGSDTQYF
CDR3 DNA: TGCAGCGAGGGATCAGATACGCAGTATTTT

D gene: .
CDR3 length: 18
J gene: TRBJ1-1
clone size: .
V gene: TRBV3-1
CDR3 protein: CASSQGLRQGLSNTEAFF
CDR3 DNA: TGTGCCAGCAGCCAAGGTCTGCGCCAGGGCTTGTCGAACACTGAAGCTTTCTTT

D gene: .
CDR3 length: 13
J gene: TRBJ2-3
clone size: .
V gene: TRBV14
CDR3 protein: CASSQVSVDTQYF
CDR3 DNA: TGTGCCAGCAGCCAAGTATCGGTAGATACGCAGTATTTT

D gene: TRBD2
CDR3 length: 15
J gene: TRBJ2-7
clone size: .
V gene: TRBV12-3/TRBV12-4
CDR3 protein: CASSSTRDYSYEQYF
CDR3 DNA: TGTGCCAGCAGTTCCACCCGGGACTACAGTTACGAGCAGTACTTC

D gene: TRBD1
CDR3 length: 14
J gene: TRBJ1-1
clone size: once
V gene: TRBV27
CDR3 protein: CASSLTGGEGEAFF
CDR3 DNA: TGTGCCAGCAGTTTAACAGGGGGCGAGGGTGAAGCTTTCTTT

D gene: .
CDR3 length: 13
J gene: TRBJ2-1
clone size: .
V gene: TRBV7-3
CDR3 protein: CASSLSSPDEQFF
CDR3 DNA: TGTGCCAGCAGCTTGTCCTCGCCAGATGAGCAGTTCTTC

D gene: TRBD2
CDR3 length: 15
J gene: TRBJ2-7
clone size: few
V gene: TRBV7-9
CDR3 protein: CASSLVFSAGDEQYF
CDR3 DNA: TGTGCCAGCAGCTTAGTGTTTAGCGCGGGAGACGAGCAGTACTTC

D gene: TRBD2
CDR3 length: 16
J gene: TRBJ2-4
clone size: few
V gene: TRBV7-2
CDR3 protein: CASSKASGSAKNIQYF
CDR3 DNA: TGTGCCAGCAGCAAAGCTAGCGGGAGTGCCAAAAACATTCAGTACTTC

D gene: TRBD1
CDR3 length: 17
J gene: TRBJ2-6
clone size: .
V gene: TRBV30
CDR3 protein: CAWSRDSSSSGANVLTF
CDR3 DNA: TGTGCCTGGAGCCGGGACAGCTCTTCCTCTGGGGCCAACGTCCTGACTTTC

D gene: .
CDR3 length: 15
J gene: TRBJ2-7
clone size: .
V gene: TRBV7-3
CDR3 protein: CASSSLADRAGEQYF
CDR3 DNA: TGTGCCAGCAGTTCCCTAGCGGACAGGGCGGGCGAGCAGTACTTC

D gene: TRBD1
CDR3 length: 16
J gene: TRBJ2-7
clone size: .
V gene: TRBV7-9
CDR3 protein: CASSFEPGQGGYEQYF
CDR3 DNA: TGTGCCAGCAGCTTTGAACCGGGACAGGGAGGATACGAGCAGTACTTC

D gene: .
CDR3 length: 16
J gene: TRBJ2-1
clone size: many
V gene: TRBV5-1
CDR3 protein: CASSLASGSSYNEQFF
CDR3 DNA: TGTGCCAGCAGCTTAGCCTCCGGGAGCTCCTACAATGAGCAGTTCTTC

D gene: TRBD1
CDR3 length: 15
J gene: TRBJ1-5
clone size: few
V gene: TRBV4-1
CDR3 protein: CASSPRQGRSQPQHF
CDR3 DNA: TGCGCCAGCAGCCCACGACAGGGAAGGAGTCAGCCCCAGCATTTT

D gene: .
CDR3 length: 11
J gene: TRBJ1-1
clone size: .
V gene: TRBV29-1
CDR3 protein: CSVLNIIGAFF
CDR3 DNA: TGCAGCGTTCTAAATATAATTGGAGCTTTCTTT